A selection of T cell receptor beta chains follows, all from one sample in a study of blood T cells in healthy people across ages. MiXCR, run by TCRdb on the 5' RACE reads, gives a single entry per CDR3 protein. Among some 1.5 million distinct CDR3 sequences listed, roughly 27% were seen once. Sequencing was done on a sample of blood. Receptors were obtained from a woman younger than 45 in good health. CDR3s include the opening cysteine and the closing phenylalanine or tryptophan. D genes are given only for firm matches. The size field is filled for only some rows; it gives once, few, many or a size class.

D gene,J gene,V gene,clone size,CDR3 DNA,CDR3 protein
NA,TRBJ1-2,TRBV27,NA,TGTGCCAGCAGTTTATGGGGACGGACGGCTAACTATGGCTACACCTTC,CASSLWGRTANYGYTF
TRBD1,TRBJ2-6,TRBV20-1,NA,TGCAGTGCTAGGACAGGGGGCCCTGGGGCCGACGTCCTGACTTTC,CSARTGGPGADVLTF
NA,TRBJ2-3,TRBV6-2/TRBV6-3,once,TGTGCCAGCACCGGAGATACGCGGTATTTT,CASTGDTRYF
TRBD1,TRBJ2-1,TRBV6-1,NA,TGTGCCAGCAGTTTGGACAGGCTGGAGACCCAGTTCTTC,CASSLDRLETQFF
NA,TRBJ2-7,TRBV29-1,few,TGCAGCGTTGAAGGGCCTCTAGGGAATGAGCAGTACTTC,CSVEGPLGNEQYF
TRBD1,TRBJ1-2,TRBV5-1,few,TGCGCCAGCAGCCGAGGACAGGGAATAATGAGCTATGGCTACACCTTC,CASSRGQGIMSYGYTF
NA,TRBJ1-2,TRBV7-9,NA,TGTGCCAGCAGGGCCACAGAACCGGGGGGCTACACCTTC,CASRATEPGGYTF
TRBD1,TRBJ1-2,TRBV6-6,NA,TGTGCCAGCATGCAGGGGGTATCCGCTACCTATGGCTACACCTTC,CASMQGVSATYGYTF
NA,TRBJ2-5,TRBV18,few,TGTGCCAGCTCCCAATCCCCCAGTGGGGGGCCGGAGACCCAGTACTTC,CASSQSPSGGPETQYF
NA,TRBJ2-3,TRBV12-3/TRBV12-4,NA,TGTGCCAGCAGTTTCCCCTCCCTGGGGTCAGATACGCAGTATTTT,CASSFPSLGSDTQYF
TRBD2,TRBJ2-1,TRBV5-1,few,TGCGCCAGCAGCCTGATGACTAGCGGGAGGGCCCGTGGTGAGCAGTTCTTC,CASSLMTSGRARGEQFF
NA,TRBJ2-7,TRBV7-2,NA,TGTGCCAGCAGCTTCCCATTACAGGGGGGGGACTCCTACGAGCAGTACTTC,CASSFPLQGGDSYEQYF
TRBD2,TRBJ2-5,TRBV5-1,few,TGCGCCAGCATGGCTAGCGGGTTACCATGGGAAGAGACCCAGTACTTC,CASMASGLPWEETQYF
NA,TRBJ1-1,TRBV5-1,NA,TGCGCCAGCACCGAATCCGAGGCGGCTTTCTTT,CASTESEAAFF
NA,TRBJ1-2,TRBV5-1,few,TGCGCCAGCAGCGCTGGGGGGGCCGCGAGCTACACCTTC,CASSAGGAASYTF
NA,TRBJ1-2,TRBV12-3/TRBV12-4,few,TGTGCCAGCAGTTTTTTTAGTCAGCGGGGGAATGGCTACACCTTC,CASSFFSQRGNGYTF
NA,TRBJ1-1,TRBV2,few,TGTGCCAGCAGTGGCTCACAGGACACTGAAGCTTTCTTT,CASSGSQDTEAFF
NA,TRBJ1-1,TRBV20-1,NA,TGCAGTGCTAGAGATGTGGAGACTGAAGCTTTCTTT,CSARDVETEAFF
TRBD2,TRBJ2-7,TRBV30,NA,TGTGCCTGGAGTATCCTAGCGGGAGGGTCCCAGTACTTC,CAWSILAGGSQYF
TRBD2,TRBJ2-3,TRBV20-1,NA,TGCAGTGCTGGTTCTCGGCGGGAGTGGGCAGATACGCAGTATTTT,CSAGSRREWADTQYF
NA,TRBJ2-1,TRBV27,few,TGTGCCAGCAGTCCGACCGGGACACATGAGCAGTTCTTC,CASSPTGTHEQFF
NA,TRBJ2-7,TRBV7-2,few,TGTGCCAGCACCCAGTTTAGCAGGGGGGACGACGAGCAGTACTTC,CASTQFSRGDDEQYF
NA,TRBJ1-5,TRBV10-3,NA,TGTGCCGTCAGTGACCCCGGGAGGCAGCCCCAGCATTTT,CAVSDPGRQPQHF
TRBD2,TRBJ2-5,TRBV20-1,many,TGCAGTGCTAGAGGTACTAGCGGAGAGACCCAGTACTTC,CSARGTSGETQYF
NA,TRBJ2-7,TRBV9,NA,TGTGCCAGCAGCCCTCCCTTGACGGGAGCCTACAATGAGCAGTACTTC,CASSPPLTGAYNEQYF
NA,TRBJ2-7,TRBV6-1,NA,TGTGCCAGCAGTGAGGAAACCCAAAGGCCGTACGGGCAGTACTTC,CASSEETQRPYGQYF
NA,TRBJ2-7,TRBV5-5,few,TGTGCCAGCAGTACCATGGGACGCTTCGAGAGGGAGCAGTACTTC,CASSTMGRFEREQYF
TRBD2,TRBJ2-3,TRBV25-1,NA,TGTGCCAGCAGGGATAGCGGGAGGGCCGTGGATACGCAGTATTTT,CASRDSGRAVDTQYF
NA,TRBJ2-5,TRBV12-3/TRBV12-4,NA,TGTACCAGCACAAGGACCGGCGTCCTGGAGACCCAGTACTTC,CTSTRTGVLETQYF
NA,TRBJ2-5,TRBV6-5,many,TGTGCCAGCAGACCCGGTGGGGGGGCGGAGACCCAGTACTTC,CASRPGGGAETQYF
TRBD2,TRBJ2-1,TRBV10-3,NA,TGTGCCATCAGTGACGGGACTAGCGGGAGGGCCTACAATGAGCAGTTCTTC,CAISDGTSGRAYNEQFF
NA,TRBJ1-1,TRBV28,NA,TGTGCCAGCAGTTTAGCTCGGAGGAACACTGAAGCTTTCTTT,CASSLARRNTEAFF
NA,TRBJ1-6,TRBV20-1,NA,TGCAGTGCTAGAGCGATAGGGACCCATTATAATTCACCCCTCCACTTT,CSARAIGTHYNSPLHF
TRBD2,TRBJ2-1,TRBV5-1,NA,TGCGCCAGCAGCCCTACTAGCGGGGAGGCTAAAGAGACCCAGTTCTTC,CASSPTSGEAKETQFF
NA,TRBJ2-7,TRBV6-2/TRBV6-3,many,TGTGCCAGCAGTTACGGTGGGATATACGAGCAGTACTTC,CASSYGGIYEQYF